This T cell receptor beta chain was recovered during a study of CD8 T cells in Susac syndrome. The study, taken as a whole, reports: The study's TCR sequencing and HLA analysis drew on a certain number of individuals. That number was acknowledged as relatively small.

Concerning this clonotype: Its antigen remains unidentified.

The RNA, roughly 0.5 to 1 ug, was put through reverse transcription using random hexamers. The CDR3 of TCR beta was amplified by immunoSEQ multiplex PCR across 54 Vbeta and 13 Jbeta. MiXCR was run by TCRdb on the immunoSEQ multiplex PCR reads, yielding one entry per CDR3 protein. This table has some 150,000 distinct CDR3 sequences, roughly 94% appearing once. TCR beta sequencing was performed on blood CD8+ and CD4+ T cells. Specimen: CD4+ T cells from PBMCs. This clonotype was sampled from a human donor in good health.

CDR3 sequence (DNA): TGCGCCAGCAGCTTGGACAGGGCAGATACGCAGTATTTT. It yields the protein CASSLDRADTQYF. The chain uses TRBV5-1 and TRBJ2-3; a possible D gene is TRBD1 (6 bases). The CDR3 is 13 amino acids. CDR1 and CDR2 from the germline V gene are SGHRS and YFSETQ. The V end was cut by 0 bases, the J end by 4 bases, with 6 bases between.